Sequencing of this TCR beta chain was carried out in a study of cytomegalovirus exposure and HLA in healthy donors. Only a few counts were recorded for this clone. This sample includes further DNA sequences coding for the same CDR3. The primer mix had 60 Vbeta and 13 Jbeta primers. TCRdb keeps only in-frame clones here, not all; method: immunoSEQ multiplex PCR. The sample includes 80,000 to 100,000 clones, roughly 77% of them seen just once. The TCR comes from a man aged 30-40 years in good health and CMV-seronegative. The source material was PBMCs.

CDR3 DNA: TGTGCCAGCAGTTTGACGGATGGAGGACAGGGTTGGTATGGCTACACCTTC. Amino acids: CASSLTDGGQGWYGYTF. The genes are TRBV27 and TRBJ1-2; 8 bases align to TRBD1. This CDR3 has 17 residues. CDR1 is MNHEY, CDR2 SMNVEV, per germline (reference sequence). V lost 3 bases and J lost 5; bases outside the gene matches: 14.